The next 20 T cell receptor beta chains were all read from a single sample in a study of blood T cell repertoires in COVID-19. The data were produced by immunoSEQ multiplex PCR, yet TCRdb's version contains in-frame clones alone and is incomplete. The sample has around 330,000 clones; 90% are singletons. Sequencing was done on a sample of PBMCs or T cells enriched from blood (not recorded which). These receptors were collected from a man aged 60-69 years who had recovered from COVID-19.

The V gene is TRBV7-2, the J gene TRBJ2-5, with 14 bases that match TRBD2. CDR3 length: 16 amino acids. V shed 5 bases and J 2 bases; nucleotides not matched to a gene: 4. Germline V gene data show CDR1 as SGHTA and CDR2 as FQGNSA. DNA of the CDR3: TGTGCCAGCAGCCTAGGGACTAGCGGGGGACAAGAGACCCAGTACTTC. It encodes CASSLGTSGGQETQYF.

With respect to this clone: The same CDR3 also results from other DNA sequences found in this sample. The chain links TRBV6-1 to TRBJ2-1; no clear D. The ends were cut back, 1 base at V and 4 bases at J, with 5 bases in the middle. CDR3 length: 13 amino acids. Germline CDR1 and CDR2: MNHNS and SASEGT. The CDR3 loop reads CASSEGRYNEQFF. For the CDR3, the DNA is TGTGCCAGCAGTGAAGGCAGATACAATGAGCAGTTCTTC.

V and J are TRBV19 and TRBJ1-5; D is ambiguous. This CDR3 is 11 amino acids long. V lost 11 bases and J 2 bases, leaving 7 bases between the germline ends. Germline loops: CDR1 LNHDA, CDR2 SQIVND (reference sequence). The CDR3 DNA reads as TGTGCCGCTGGAGGCAATCAGCCCCAGCATTTT. Translated: CAAGGNQPQHF.

V and J are TRBV6-1 and TRBJ2-7; no firm D call. V lost 3 bases and J lost 1, with 4 bases in between. CDR1 is MNHNS and CDR2 is SASEGT in the germline V gene. The CDR3 is 12 residues long. The CDR3 reads CASSDISYEQYF. Written as DNA, the CDR3 is TGTGCCAGCAGTGATATATCCTACGAGCAGTACTTC.

This chain links TRBV5-1 with TRBJ1-1; TRBD1 might be the D (5 bases). Trimming took 4 bases from V and 8 from J, leaving 15 bases between them. This CDR3 is built from 13 residues. Germline lookup yields CDR1 SGHRS and CDR2 YFSETQ. The CDR3 DNA reads TGCGCCAGCAGCCGCAACGGGGGAGGAGAAGCTTTCTTT. This encodes CASSRNGGGEAFF.

The chain combines TRBV6-2 or TRBV6-3 with TRBJ2-2, with TRBD2 as a possible D gene (5 bases). V was shortened by 6 bases and J by 4 bases, with 21 bases between the two germline ends. The germline gives CDR1 MNHEY, CDR2 SVGEGT. The CDR3 consists of 17 residues. CDR3 sequence (DNA): TGTGCCAGCAGCCCTCCGGGTTTCGGGGTGGGCACCGGGGAGCTGTTTTTT. The encoded protein is CASSPPGFGVGTGELFF.

The V call is TRBV29-1, the J call TRBJ1-4, with D maybe TRBD1 (5 bases). The V gene's germline CDR1 is SQVTM and CDR2 ANQGSEA. This CDR3 is built from 13 residues. Deletions cut 7 bases from V and 0 bases from J, with 9 bases between. CDR3 nucleotides: TGCAGCGCCAGCAGGGCAACTAATGAAAAACTGTTTTTT. Translated: CSASRATNEKLFF.

V is TRBV4-1 and J is TRBJ1-4, with D uncertain. The V end was cut by 3 bases, the J end by 5 bases, with 13 bases between. This CDR3 region has 15 residues. From germline, CDR1 is MGHRA and CDR2 YSYEKL. CDR3 nucleotide sequence: TGCGCCAGCAGCCAGAAGGGAGCCTACAATGAAAAACTGTTTTTT. As protein: CASSQKGAYNEKLFF.

The chain uses TRBV3-1 (or the pseudogene TRBV3-2) and TRBJ1-1, with a tentative D call TRBD1 (6 bases). The CDR3 extends over 13 amino acids. Between the trimmed V and J ends, which lost 6 bases and 4 bases, there was a span of 12 bases. Germline V lookup: CDR1 LGHDT, CDR2 YNNKEL (reference sequence). Here the CDR3 reads CASRTGSGTEAFF. For the CDR3, the DNA is TGTGCCAGCAGGACAGGCAGTGGCACTGAAGCTTTCTTT.

In this sample, this clone turned up a few times. V gene TRBV12-3 or TRBV12-4 combines with J gene TRBJ1-2, with D hard to call. Trimming removed 3 bases at V and 13 bases at J, with 12 bases between. The CDR3 is 11 amino acids. The CDR3 sequence: CASSFNLGSTF. CDR3 DNA: TGTGCCAGCAGTTTTAATCTAGGCAGCACCTTC.

The chain links TRBV7-9 to TRBJ2-1; TRBD2 matches at 7 bases. After removal of 5 bases from V and 9 bases from J, the junction contained 19 bases not matched to a gene. The CDR3 sequence is 17 residues long. Germline values: CDR1 SEHNR, CDR2 FQNEAQ (reference sequence). The CDR3 loop is CASSTLRAGRAFGEQFF. The CDR3 DNA follows: TGTGCCAGCAGCACACTCCGAGCGGGAAGGGCCTTTGGTGAGCAGTTCTTC.

In this sample, this clone turned up once. The chain combines TRBV19 with TRBJ1-6, with D unclear. The germline V gene encodes CDR1 LNHDA and CDR2 SQIVND (reference sequence). This CDR3 spans 15 amino acids. V was cut by 1 base and J by 7 bases, with 11 bases left in between. As DNA, the CDR3 is TGTGCCAGTAGTATAGGCTCCAGTACCAATTCACCCCTCCACTTT. Residues: CASSIGSSTNSPLHF.

V gene TRBV10-1 combines with J gene TRBJ2-2, with unresolved D. V lost 4 bases, J lost 5 bases, and 8 bases lay in between. The CDR3 length is 13 residues. CDR1 is WNHNN and CDR2 is SYGVQD in the germline V gene (reference sequence). The CDR3 sequence: CASSGQVTGELFF. In DNA form, the CDR3 reads TGCGCCAGCAGTGGTCAGGTTACCGGGGAGCTGTTTTTT.

This chain joins TRBV4-1 and TRBJ2-5; 8 nucleotides agree with TRBD1. Losses at the gene ends were 2 bases for V and 5 bases for J; bases not matched to a gene: 10. Germline CDR1 reads MGHRA; CDR2 reads YSYEKL. The CDR3 length is 16 residues. The CDR3 nucleotides are TGCGCCAGCAGCCAACTACGACAGGGGTTCCGGGAGACCCAGTACTTC. Its translation is CASSQLRQGFRETQYF.

J is TRBJ2-3 and V is TRBV6-6, with TRBD2 matching 9 bases. Germline CDR1 MNHNY, CDR2 SVGAGI (reference sequence). There are 17 residues in the CDR3. With 5 bases clipped from V and 2 bases from J, the junction kept 11 bases outside the gene matches. CDR3 DNA sequence: TGTGCCAGCAGTCTTACGAATAGCGGGAGAGTCACAGATACGCAGTATTTT. Amino acid sequence: CASSLTNSGRVTDTQYF.

This chain links TRBV14 with TRBJ2-2; 8 nucleotides align to TRBD1. The CDR3 runs 17 residues. Germline V lookup: CDR1 SGHDN, CDR2 FVKESK. The ends lost 1 base at V and 5 bases at J; junction bases unmatched: 9. In DNA, the CDR3 is TGTGCCAGCAGCCAAGCGTTGGACAGGGATTTGACCGGGGAGCTGTTTTTT. Encoded protein: CASSQALDRDLTGELFF.

The chain uses TRBV11-1 and TRBJ2-7, with 8 bases fitting TRBD1. J gave up 6 bases and V 0 bases, and 1 base lay outside the gene matches. CDR3 length: 13 residues. Germline V lookup: CDR1 SGHAT, CDR2 FQDESV (reference sequence). The chain's CDR3 is CASSLADRGEQYF. The CDR3 DNA reads as TGTGCCAGCAGCTTAGCCGACAGGGGCGAGCAGTACTTC.

The gene calls are TRBV5-5 and TRBJ1-4; D is ambiguous. Germline V gene sequence: CDR1 SGHKS, CDR2 YYEKEE (reference sequence). V was clipped by 1 base and J by 0 bases, with 4 bases between them. This CDR3 is built from 14 residues. CDR3 loop: CASSLRATNEKLFF. CDR3 DNA sequence: TGTGCCAGCAGCTTGCGGGCAACTAATGAAAAACTGTTTTTT.

The V and J genes are TRBV29-1 and TRBJ2-1; D perhaps matches TRBD1 (8 bases). Germline V gene data show CDR1 as SQVTM and CDR2 as ANQGSEA. The CDR3 totals 12 residues. V lost 6 bases, J lost 8 bases, and 14 bases lay in between. Written as DNA, the CDR3 is TGCAGCGTCCGGACAGGGAGGGATGAGCAGTTCTTC. Its translation: CSVRTGRDEQFF.

The chain has TRBV7-8 and TRBJ2-2; D perhaps matches TRBD2 (6 bases). This CDR3 is built from 17 residues. V was trimmed by 7 bases and J by 7 bases, leaving 25 bases between them. In germline, CDR1 is SGHVS, CDR2 FQNEAQ. The CDR3 reads CASIGWGGASYGGELFF. CDR3 bases: TGTGCCAGCATCGGGTGGGGCGGGGCTAGCTACGGCGGGGAGCTGTTTTTT. The variable domain in full, with the rest retrieved from reference TRBV7-8 and TRBJ2-2, is GAGVSQSPRYKVAKRGQDVALRCDPISGHVSLFWYQQALGQGPEFLTYFQNEAQLDKSGLPSDRFFAERPEGSVSTLKIQRTQQEDSAVYLCASIGWGGASYGGELFFGEGSRLTVL.